This TCR beta chain appears in the sequencing data of a study of radiotherapy plus CTLA-4 blockade in lung cancer. Whole-study context: About 20% of patients responded objectively, and around 32% achieved disease control. Study-wide findings and caveats: Clones derived from tumor TCRs expanded in blood after radiotherapy plus ipilimumab.

Only in-frame clones appear in the TCRdb table, and some are missing; sequencing was by immunoSEQ multiplex PCR. Of approximately 85,000 clones in the sample, around four fifths were seen once. The CDR3 runs 14 residues. Germline V lookup: CDR1 MNHEY, CDR2 SMNVEV (reference sequence). V was pared by 6 bases and J by 4 bases, with 16 bases between. A note on this clone: Its antigen is unknown.

Each patient with chemo-refractory metastatic non-small-cell lung cancer was treated with focal radiation plus CTLA-4 blockade using ipilimumab. Material: peripheral blood, obtained from a patient treated with radiotherapy plus ipilimumab. The rearrangement uses TRBV27 and TRBJ2-7; D uncertain. The source of this sequence is a human donor with non-small cell lung cancer that progressed on radiotherapy plus ipilimumab. The DNA of the CDR3 is TGTGCCAGCAGGCCCCCGAGACCCGAATACGAGCAGTACTTC. This translates into CASRPPRPEYEQYF.